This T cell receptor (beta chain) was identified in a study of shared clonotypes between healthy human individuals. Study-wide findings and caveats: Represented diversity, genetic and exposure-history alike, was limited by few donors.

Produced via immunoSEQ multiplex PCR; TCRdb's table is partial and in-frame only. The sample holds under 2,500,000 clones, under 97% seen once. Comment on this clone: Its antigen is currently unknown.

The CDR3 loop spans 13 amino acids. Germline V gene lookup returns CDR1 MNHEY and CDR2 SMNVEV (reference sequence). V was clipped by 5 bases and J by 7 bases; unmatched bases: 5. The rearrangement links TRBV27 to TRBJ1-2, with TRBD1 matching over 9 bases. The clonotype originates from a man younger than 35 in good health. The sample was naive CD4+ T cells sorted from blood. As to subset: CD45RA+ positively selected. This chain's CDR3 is CASSQQGAGGYTF. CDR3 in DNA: TGTGCCAGCAGTCAACAGGGGGCGGGTGGCTACACCTTC.